These T cell receptor beta chains were read from a single sample in a study of OX40 agonist ivuxolimab in advanced cancers. Some clones are missing from TCRdb's copy, which holds only in-frame ones; the method was immunoSEQ multiplex PCR. Altogether about 91,000 clones are present, about 85% being singletons, with the ten largest covering approximately 0.2%. Sequenced material: CD4+ or CD8+ T cells sorted from blood, taken in a trial of the OX40 agonist ivuxolimab. These receptor sequences come from an adult with an advanced solid tumor such as melanoma, head and neck, liver or kidney cancer. Both conserved end residues are part of each CDR3. The D gene is left open where the match is weak. Rows give clone size only sometimes, using once, few, many, or a class for an expanded clone.

v_gene,d_gene,abundance,j_gene,CDR3nt,CDR3aa
TRBV2,NA,NA,TRBJ2-7,TGTGCCAGCAGTGAGGGAGGGGGGCCCGCCTACGAGCAGTACTTC,CASSEGGGPAYEQYF
TRBV7-8,NA,NA,TRBJ2-7,TGTGCCAGCAGCTTAGCGTACCAGGGGCTTACGGTGGAGCAGTACTTC,CASSLAYQGLTVEQYF
TRBV5-1,NA,NA,TRBJ1-3,TGCGCCAGCAGCTTGTCCAGGGACGGGGGAAACACCATATATTTT,CASSLSRDGGNTIYF
TRBV5-1,TRBD1,once,TRBJ1-1,TGCGCCAGCAGCCCCGGGACAGGGTTGACTGAAGCTTTCTTT,CASSPGTGLTEAFF
TRBV5-1,NA,NA,TRBJ2-1,TGCGCCAGCAGCTTCTTAGGGGGGTCCTACAATGAGCAGTTCTTC,CASSFLGGSYNEQFF
TRBV19,TRBD1,NA,TRBJ1-2,TGTGCCAGTAGTACCCTGCCCGGGACAGGGGGAACTCCTTCTAACTATGGCTACACCTTC,CASSTLPGTGGTPSNYGYTF
TRBV10-3,TRBD1,few,TRBJ1-6,TGTGCCATCAAGCCGACAGGGGTTAATTCACCCCTCCACTTT,CAIKPTGVNSPLHF
TRBV4-1,NA,NA,TRBJ2-2,TGCGCCAGCAGCCAACTCCTAAATGGTGTCGGGGAGCTGTTTTTT,CASSQLLNGVGELFF
TRBV25-1,TRBD1,few,TRBJ1-4,TGTGCCAGCAGCCGACAGGGAGGTATTAATGAAAAACTGTTTTTT,CASSRQGGINEKLFF
TRBV5-4,TRBD2,NA,TRBJ2-1,TGTGCCAGCAGCTTGAGGCTAACGGGGGGTCGATCCTACAATGAGCAGTTCTTC,CASSLRLTGGRSYNEQFF
TRBV11-3,NA,NA,TRBJ2-7,TGTGCCAGCAGCTTAGATTCCGGGAGTGCACACGAGCAGTACTTC,CASSLDSGSAHEQYF
TRBV11-2,TRBD2,NA,TRBJ2-1,TGTGCCAGCAGCGAACTAGGCAGCGGGGCTTACAATGAGCAGTTCTTC,CASSELGSGAYNEQFF
TRBV11-3,NA,NA,TRBJ1-1,TGTGCCAGCAGCTTAGGGGACACCAGGAACACTGAAGCTTTCTTT,CASSLGDTRNTEAFF
TRBV18,TRBD1,NA,TRBJ2-7,TGTGCCAGCTCTCCGACGGACAGGGGGAGGTGGGAGCAGTACTTC,CASSPTDRGRWEQYF
TRBV21-1,NA,NA,TRBJ1-2,TGTGCCAGCAGCAAAGTTTGGCAGGGAAACTATGGCTACACCTTC,CASSKVWQGNYGYTF
TRBV30,NA,NA,TRBJ2-7,TGTGCCTGGAGGGGGTTACGAGGCGAGCAGTACTTC,CAWRGLRGEQYF
TRBV7-9,NA,NA,TRBJ2-7,TGTGCCAGCAGCTCCCAGGGGGGCGAGCAGTACTTC,CASSSQGGEQYF
TRBV4-2,NA,NA,TRBJ2-5,TGTGCCAGCAGCCAAGCTGCCGGATCAAGGGAGACCCAGTACTTC,CASSQAAGSRETQYF
TRBV19,NA,NA,TRBJ1-4,TGTGCCAGTAGTATAGGAGGGGTACGGGAAAAACTGTTTTTT,CASSIGGVREKLFF
TRBV7-9,NA,once,TRBJ2-7,TGTGCCAGCAGCCCTACGTGGTACGAGCAGTACTTC,CASSPTWYEQYF
TRBV7-2,NA,NA,TRBJ1-5,TGTGCCAGCAGCTTAGGTTCCGGACTTCTTAATCAGCCCCAGCATTTT,CASSLGSGLLNQPQHF
TRBV19,NA,NA,TRBJ1-5,TGTGCCAGTAGTAGCCGGGGTGGGACGGGTAGCAATCAGCCCCAGCATTTT,CASSSRGGTGSNQPQHF
TRBV9,NA,NA,TRBJ2-3,TGTGCCAGCAGCGTAGTGCAGGGAATTAGCACAGATACGCAGTATTTT,CASSVVQGISTDTQYF
TRBV5-1,TRBD2,NA,TRBJ2-3,TGCGCCAGCAGCCCCAACGCGGGAAGCGGGGGAGGAGGTACGCAGTATTTT,CASSPNAGSGGGGTQYF
TRBV7-8,NA,few,TRBJ2-2,TGTGCCAGCAGCTTAGCGGGCAGGGCGCGCGGGACCGGGGAGCTGTTTTTT,CASSLAGRARGTGELFF
TRBV5-1,NA,NA,TRBJ1-4,TGCGCCAGCAGCGGAATGGAGGGAGGTTCACGTGAAAAACTGTTTTTT,CASSGMEGGSREKLFF
TRBV5-1,TRBD1,NA,TRBJ2-2,TGCGCCAGCAGCCCCCAGGGGGTAGGGACCGGGGAGCTGTTTTTT,CASSPQGVGTGELFF
TRBV5-4,NA,NA,TRBJ1-6,TGTGCCAGCAGCCCGAGTTCCTTAGTGGATTCACCCCTCCACTTT,CASSPSSLVDSPLHF
TRBV29-1,TRBD2,NA,TRBJ2-3,TGCAGCGTTGAAGGAGCGGGATCAGCAGATACGCAGTATTTT,CSVEGAGSADTQYF
TRBV2,NA,NA,TRBJ2-6,TGTGCCAGCGTCCGGAGCTCTGGGGCCAACGTCCTGACTTTC,CASVRSSGANVLTF
TRBV7-6,NA,NA,TRBJ2-5,TGTGCCAGCAGCTCCTCCGGGGGAGGAGGAGAGACCCAGTACTTC,CASSSSGGGGETQYF
TRBV6-5,NA,once,TRBJ1-1,TGTGCCAGCAGTTACTCTCGGAACACTGAAGCTTTCTTT,CASSYSRNTEAFF
TRBV4-3,TRBD2,NA,TRBJ2-2,TGCGCCAGCAGCCAAGAACGTGCTAGCGGGAGATCCGGGGAGCTGTTTTTT,CASSQERASGRSGELFF
TRBV9,NA,NA,TRBJ2-2,TGTGCCAGCAGCGTAGAGGCTAGCCCCCCCGGGGAGCTGTTTTTT,CASSVEASPPGELFF
TRBV7-8,NA,NA,TRBJ2-2,TGTGCCAGCAGCCATACCGGGGAGCTGTTTTTT,CASSHTGELFF
TRBV5-6,NA,NA,TRBJ1-1,TGTGCCAGCAGCTTTCTAGGGGTCCTGAACACTGAAGCTTTCTTT,CASSFLGVLNTEAFF
TRBV5-1,TRBD2,NA,TRBJ2-1,TGCGCCAGCAGCTTGGTATCAGCGGGGCCCGGTGAGCAGTTCTTC,CASSLVSAGPGEQFF
TRBV7-9,TRBD1,NA,TRBJ1-1,TGTGCCAGCAGCTCGACAGGGGGCAGTGGAGCTTTCTTT,CASSSTGGSGAFF
TRBV28,NA,NA,TRBJ1-2,TGTGCCAGCAGTTTATCCGTTTATGGCTACACCTTC,CASSLSVYGYTF
TRBV5-1,TRBD1,NA,TRBJ1-1,TGCGCCAGCAGCGCCAGACAGGGGGTTGTCACTGAAGCTTTCTTT,CASSARQGVVTEAFF
TRBV19,NA,NA,TRBJ2-3,TGTGCCAGTAGTATAGGGGATACGCAGTATTTT,CASSIGDTQYF
TRBV21-1,NA,NA,TRBJ2-4,TGTGCCAGCAACGAGACAGGGAGCCCGTTTCGCATTCAGTACTTC,CASNETGSPFRIQYF
TRBV7-8,NA,NA,TRBJ1-1,TGTGCCAGCAGCCGTTCAGGGTTTGCTGAAGCTTTCTTT,CASSRSGFAEAFF
TRBV19,NA,NA,TRBJ1-5,TGTGCCAGTAGTATTATCCGACTTAATCAGCCCCAGCATTTT,CASSIIRLNQPQHF
TRBV6-5,NA,NA,TRBJ2-7,TGTGCCAGCAGTTACTCTGCGGTGGCCCAGACCTACGAGCAGTACTTC,CASSYSAVAQTYEQYF
TRBV4-1,TRBD1,once,TRBJ1-2,TGCGCCAGCAGCTACCCGGGACAGGGGGGTGCGGGCTACACCTTC,CASSYPGQGGAGYTF
TRBV18,NA,NA,TRBJ2-7,TGTGCCAGCTCACCACAGGCTAGCGTCATTACTCACGAGCAGTACTTC,CASSPQASVITHEQYF
TRBV18,NA,NA,TRBJ2-5,TGTGCCAGCTCACCACTTCAGAGCCCCCAAGAGACCCAGTACTTC,CASSPLQSPQETQYF
TRBV4-3,TRBD2,NA,TRBJ2-3,TGCGCCAGCAGCCAAGCTAATAGCGGGAGGGCCTTCCGCACAGATACGCAGTATTTT,CASSQANSGRAFRTDTQYF
TRBV2,TRBD1,NA,TRBJ1-2,TGTGCCAGCAAAAGGGACAGTCCTCCTAACTATGGCTACACCTTC,CASKRDSPPNYGYTF
TRBV28,TRBD2,NA,TRBJ2-5,TGTGCCAGCAGAGGGACTAGCGGGGAGGAGACCCAGTACTTC,CASRGTSGEETQYF
TRBV30,NA,few,TRBJ1-1,TGTGCCTGGAATCCTTCGCTGCGGTACACTGAAGCTTTCTTT,CAWNPSLRYTEAFF